This TCR beta chain originates from a study of Graves' ophthalmopathy and Graves' hyperthyroidism. This clonotype has a single count. The antigen is not known. A much bigger clone sits one base away, suggesting this may be a read error. This CDR3 contains 12 residues. Germline V gives CDR1 ENHRY, CDR2 SYGVKD. Trimming cost V 2 bases and J 7 bases; bases outside gene matches: 0. Study-wide results and caveats: In blood appeared most of the expanded thyroid clonotypes whose frequency exceeded 0.001. Ophthalmopathy was separated from stable hyperthyroidism by a 13-signature model with 87.88% sensitivity and 65% to 82% specificity. Its predictions of ophthalmopathy progression gave the model almost 71% sensitivity and 72.22% specificity.

Amplification of the TCR beta CDR3 regions used RNA transcripts (as template). In the first round, RT-PCR was carried out with HTBI primers, and a multiplex PCR formed the second round. Via MiXCR, TCRdb re-called the multiplex PCR reads, giving one row per CDR3 protein. The sample comprises some 240,000 distinct CDR3 sequences, 45% of which are singletons, and approximately 44% rests with the top ten. Uncontrolled infections, pregnancy, lactation or other autoimmune diseases led to patient exclusion. The source of this sequence is an adult man with Graves' ophthalmopathy. The chain carries TRBV10-3 and TRBJ1-2; 8 positions match TRBD1. Sequencing was done on a sample of peripheral blood. CDR3 coding DNA: TGTGCCATCAGTGAGACAGGGGGTGGCTACACCTTC. Translating it yields CAISETGGGYTF.